This is a list of T cell receptor beta chains from one sample in a study of T cells in Graves' hyperthyroidism and ophthalmopathy. TCRdb reprocessed the multiplex PCR reads with MiXCR, giving one entry per CDR3 protein. This table has 560,000 or so distinct CDR3 sequences, about 43% appearing once. The source material was peripheral blood or thyroid tissue (not recorded which). Source of these receptors: a woman in her late teens or twenties with Graves' hyperthyroidism. Each CDR3 is given with its conserved first and last residue. The D gene is left open where the match is weak. A row's size may be missing; if present it is once, few, many or a size class.

clone size	D gene	V gene	J gene	CDR3 DNA	CDR3 protein
few	TRBD1	TRBV10-3	TRBJ1-6	TGTGCCATCAGTGAGGACAGGGGTACACCCCTCCACTTT	CAISEDRGTPLHF
.	TRBD1	TRBV20-1	TRBJ2-2	TGCAGTGCTAGAGATCGAGGGGGCGTCAGGGAGCTGTTTTTT	CSARDRGGVRELFF
.	TRBD1	TRBV10-3	TRBJ1-2	TGTGCCATCACCCCGAACAGGGGAAACTATGGCTACACCTTC	CAITPNRGNYGYTF
.	.	TRBV2	TRBJ2-5	TGTGCCAGCAGCCAAACTTTTGAAGAGACCCAGTACTTC	CASSQTFEETQYF
few	TRBD1	TRBV7-2	TRBJ1-1	TGTGCCAGCAGCTACGACAGGGATACCCTGAACACTGAAGCTTTCTTT	CASSYDRDTLNTEAFF
few	.	TRBV20-1	TRBJ1-4	TGCAGTGCTAGGGGCAGACTTAATGAAAAACTGTTTTTT	CSARGRLNEKLFF
.	TRBD1	TRBV7-3	TRBJ1-3	TGTGCCAGCAGCCGACAGGGCGGTCTACGTGGAAACACCATATATTTT	CASSRQGGLRGNTIYF
few	.	TRBV20-1	TRBJ1-2	TGCAGTGCGAGACAGTACGTAGCTAACTATGGCTACACCTTC	CSARQYVANYGYTF
many	TRBD1	TRBV2	TRBJ2-7	TGTGCCAGCAGTGAAGTGGCAGGGGGTGGCGAGCAGTACTTC	CASSEVAGGGEQYF
.	.	TRBV15	TRBJ2-6	TGTGCCACCAGCGGGAGATTCTCTGGGGCCAACGTCCTGACTTTC	CATSGRFSGANVLTF
.	TRBD2	TRBV7-2	TRBJ2-5	TGTGCCAGTCGGGACCGCGGGAGACGAGAGACCCAGTACTTC	CASRDRGRRETQYF
few	TRBD2	TRBV20-1	TRBJ2-7	TGCAGTGCTAGACGTACTAGCGGGGGACCTTACGAGCAGTACTTC	CSARRTSGGPYEQYF
.	.	TRBV2	TRBJ1-5	TGTGCCAGCACCTCCGGTTGGGCAGGATACCAGCCCCAGCATTTT	CASTSGWAGYQPQHF
many	.	TRBV29-1	TRBJ1-1	TGCAGCGTCTCCTGGGTGAACACTGAAGCTTTCTTT	CSVSWVNTEAFF
.	.	TRBV24-1	TRBJ1-4	TGTGCCAGCAGTTACTCGATGGCAACTAATGAAAAACTGTTTTTT	CASSYSMATNEKLFF
many	.	TRBV6-6	TRBJ2-7	TGTGCCAGCAGTCAAACAGGCTACGAGCAGTACTTC	CASSQTGYEQYF
once	.	TRBV5-1	TRBJ1-2	TGCGCCAGCAGCTTGGACCATAACTATGGCTACACCTTC	CASSLDHNYGYTF
many	TRBD2	TRBV7-2	TRBJ2-6	TGTGCCAGCAGCTTGCTGACTAGCGGGGCTTCCGGGGCCAACGTCCTGACTTTC	CASSLLTSGASGANVLTF
many	TRBD1	TRBV29-1	TRBJ1-4	TGCAGCGTTCCCGGGACAGGGACCCAGGGACCCGTTTTT	CSVPGTGTQGPVF